This TCR beta chain came from a study of blood T cell repertoires in COVID-19. On the study more broadly: Both acute and convalescent COVID-19 samples were obtained from the United States, Italy and Spain. T cells, B-cell-depleted T cells, or PBMCs supplied cDNA or gDNA.

The table came from immunoSEQ multiplex PCR; TCRdb's copy has only in-frame clones and leaves some out. The sample has 200,000 to 250,000 clones; around three quarters are singletons. This receptor was identified in a woman aged 70-85 years with acute or convalescent COVID-19. What was sequenced was peripheral blood.

CDR3 nucleotide sequence: TGCGCCAGCAGCTTGGGGGGACTAGCGACTAGCACAGATACGCAGTATTTT. This translates into CASSLGGLATSTDTQYF. The rearrangement links TRBV5-1 to TRBJ2-3, with 10 bases matching TRBD2. The trim removed 0 bases at V and 0 bases at J, leaving 4 bases unmatched. CDR1 is SGHRS, CDR2 YFSETQ, per germline. This CDR3 comprises 17 residues.